These T cell receptor beta chains were read from a single sample in a study of identical twins. TCRdb re-called the 5' RACE reads through MiXCR, storing one row per CDR3 protein. This sample has 700,000 or so distinct CDR3 sequences, with under 9% found just once. This sample also appeared in a second study, on yellow fever vaccine responses in identical twins.

The specimen sequenced was PBMCs. These receptors originate from a woman aged 18-29 years in good health. Both conserved end residues are trimmed from each CDR3. A D gene is named only where the DNA matches it firmly.

d_gene: TRBD2; v_gene: TRBV6-1; CDR3aa: ASSAGLLAGSQETQY
d_gene: TRBD1; v_gene: TRBV15; CDR3aa: ATSSWTGNEQY
d_gene: NA; v_gene: TRBV4-3; CDR3aa: ASSHEGWPGELF
d_gene: TRBD2; v_gene: TRBV10-2; CDR3aa: ASSVAGGGETQY
d_gene: TRBD2; v_gene: TRBV11-2; CDR3aa: ASSLPLGTSGRASTDTQY
d_gene: NA; v_gene: TRBV29-1; CDR3aa: SVNLVTEAF
d_gene: TRBD2; v_gene: TRBV27; CDR3aa: ASSYGGGGLDEQF
d_gene: NA; v_gene: TRBV3-1; CDR3aa: ASSQVVGSYNEQF
d_gene: NA; v_gene: TRBV5-6; CDR3aa: ASSLWQTNQPQH
d_gene: TRBD2; v_gene: TRBV7-3; CDR3aa: ASSLLPVAGVEETQY
d_gene: NA; v_gene: TRBV6-1; CDR3aa: ASSGVTGELF
d_gene: NA; v_gene: TRBV6-5; CDR3aa: ASSYIRPATGELF
d_gene: NA; v_gene: TRBV2; CDR3aa: ASSAGGRQPQH
d_gene: NA; v_gene: TRBV6-2/TRBV6-3; CDR3aa: ASNSLGGFTNNEQF
d_gene: TRBD1; v_gene: TRBV15; CDR3aa: ATSRGQGGTEAF
d_gene: NA; v_gene: TRBV2; CDR3aa: ASRGRGEQY
d_gene: TRBD2; v_gene: TRBV29-1; CDR3aa: SVVGTSGYNEQF
d_gene: NA; v_gene: TRBV19; CDR3aa: ASSTFGLGELF